This T cell receptor (beta chain) was captured in a study of CD8+ T cells in alopecia areata. Study-wide background: Administration of oral tofacitinib to treated patients was at 5 to 10 mg twice daily.

The treatment: oral pan-JAK inhibitor, 5-10 mg twice daily. The CDR3 extends over 16 amino acids. The V gene's germline CDR1 is GTSNPN and CDR2 SVGIG (reference sequence). V was clipped by 0 bases and J by 7 bases, with 16 bases between them. Isolated RNA was reverse transcribed into cDNA used as the sequencing template. Profiled with immunoSEQ multiplex PCR; TCRdb holds only in-frame clones, not every one. Among approximately 210,000 clones, more than 50% were seen once, and the ten largest hold over 1%. The clonotype originates from a human donor with alopecia areata. Sequenced here: CD4+ T cells sorted from blood, sampled at week 24, from a patient treated with tofacitinib. The chain carries TRBV30 and TRBJ1-6, with a possible D match to TRBD1 (5 bases). The CDR3 spells CAWSVSVAGPNSPLHF. The CDR3, as DNA: TGTGCCTGGAGTGTATCGGTCGCGGGACCCAATTCACCCCTCCACTTT.